The clone carrying this T cell receptor (beta chain) was seen at least ten times. Its antigen is as yet unknown. These data originate in a study of T cell repertoires in cytomegalovirus infection. About the study: Signatures in public TCR beta sequences pointed to both CMV infection and matching HLA type. Points from the study as a whole: In two of eight donors, the top clonotype was HLA-C-restricted CMV-specific.

TCRdb ran MiXCR on the reads and lists one entry per CDR3 protein. The sample holds about 330,000 distinct CDR3 sequences, over 7.5% seen once. Between the trimmed V and J ends, which lost 3 bases and 4 bases, there was a span of 18 bases. This CDR3 is built from 15 residues. Germline assignment: CDR1 SQVTM and CDR2 ANQGSEA. This sequence originates from a human donor in good health (CMV status not recorded). Some clones in this sample may be carry-over from other donors' samples. The material sequenced was PBMCs. J is TRBJ1-1 and V is TRBV29-1, with D unresolved. The CDR3 nucleotides read TGCAGCGTTGAGGCACAGCGGGCGGTTCGCACTGAAGCTTTCTTT. This gives the protein CSVEAQRAVRTEAFF.